These 31 T cell receptor beta chains were all obtained from the same sample, sequenced in a study of blood T cell repertoires in COVID-19. Measured with immunoSEQ multiplex PCR; TCRdb has only the in-frame clones, and not every one. The sample includes 150,000 to 200,000 clones, around 85% of them seen just once. Sequencing was carried out using peripheral blood. The receptors shown here come from a man aged 55 to 70 with active or convalescent COVID-19.

The chain uses TRBV7-9 and TRBJ1-6; 9 bases match TRBD1. Germline assignment: CDR1 SEHNR and CDR2 FQNEAQ (reference sequence). V trimming: 3 bases; J trimming: 10 bases; junction bases outside the gene matches: 4. CDR3 length: 14 residues. CDR3 region: CASSLGQGISPLHF. The CDR3 DNA reads TGTGCCAGCAGCTTGGGACAGGGAATCTCACCCCTCCACTTT.

This clone was counted a single time. The V and J genes are TRBV5-1 and TRBJ2-6; weak D call: TRBD1 (6 bases). The germline V gene encodes CDR1 SGHRS and CDR2 YFSETQ. The CDR3 runs 15 residues. V lost 4 bases and J 1 base, leaving 9 bases between the germline ends. The CDR3 reads CASSQGSSGANVLTF. The CDR3 nucleotides read TGCGCCAGCAGCCAGGGGTCTTCTGGGGCCAACGTCCTGACTTTC.

The V and J genes are TRBV6-5 and TRBJ1-1; 10 bases agree with TRBD1. This CDR3 has 15 residues. Trimming removed 4 bases from V and 4 bases from J; junction bases left unmatched: 6. CDR1 and CDR2 from the germline V gene are MNHEY and SVGAGI. This CDR3 reads CASSFGQGVGTEAFF. The CDR3 DNA reads as TGTGCCAGCAGTTTTGGACAGGGGGTCGGCACTGAAGCTTTCTTT.

The rearrangement links TRBV2 to TRBJ1-1; a possible D gene is TRBD1 (5 bases). The CDR3 consists of 13 residues. The V gene's germline CDR1 is SNHLY and CDR2 FYNNEI. Trimming shortened V by 4 bases and J by 4 bases, and 10 bases separated the two germline ends. CDR3 amino acids: CASSVSGGTEAFF. In nucleotides, the CDR3 is TGTGCCAGCAGTGTCAGCGGGGGCACTGAAGCTTTCTTT. Based on the CDR3 plus reference TRBV2 and TRBJ1-1, the full variable domain is EPEVTQTPSHQVTQMGQEVILRCVPISNHLYFYWYRQILGQKVEFLVSFYNNEISEKSEIFDDQFSVERPDGSNFTLKIRSTKLEDSAMYFCASSVSGGTEAFFGQGTRLTVV.

This clone was found once. The CDR3 spells CASSISPPTGSINEQYF. For the CDR3, the DNA is TGTGCCAGTAGTATATCTCCCCCGACAGGGTCGATAAACGAGCAGTACTTC. V usage is TRBV19 and J usage is TRBJ2-7, with TRBD1 matching over 7 bases. With V trimmed by 2 bases and J by 5 bases, 15 bases remained unmatched. The CDR3 has 17 residues. Per the germline V gene, CDR1 is LNHDA and CDR2 is SQIVND (reference sequence).

This sequence joins TRBV5-1 and TRBJ2-7; 9 positions match TRBD1. Losses at the gene ends were 4 bases for V and 7 bases for J; bases not matched to a gene: 9. The germline CDR1 and CDR2 sequences are SGHRS and YFSETQ. The CDR3 length is 14 residues. The CDR3 sequence is CASSLGQGIGEQYF. In nucleotides, the CDR3 is TGCGCCAGCAGCCTCGGACAGGGGATAGGGGAGCAGTACTTC.

The chain couples TRBV29-1 to TRBJ1-3, with TRBD1 matching 8 bases. Losses at the gene ends were 7 bases for V and 4 bases for J; bases not matched to a gene: 3. Germline V gives CDR1 SQVTM, CDR2 ANQGSEA. The CDR3 is 12 amino acids. CDR3 nucleotide sequence: TGCAGCGCCGGGGACAGGGGAAACACCATATATTTT. This encodes CSAGDRGNTIYF. The complete variable domain, with remaining parts taken from reference TRBV29-1 and TRBJ1-3, reads SAVISQKPSRDICQRGTSLTIQCQVDSQVTMMFWYRQQPGQSLTLIATANQGSEATYESGFVIDKFPISRPNLTFSTLTVSNMSPEDSSIYLCSAGDRGNTIYFGEGSWLTVV.

This chain joins TRBV5-6 and TRBJ1-5; D is undetermined. Germline CDR1 reads SGHDT; CDR2 reads YYEEEE. V lost 4 bases, J lost 3 bases, and 17 bases lay in between. This CDR3 is 16 amino acids long. The CDR3 DNA reads TGTGCCAGCAGCCCCTCCGGGTCTCCGGTCAATCAGCCCCAGCATTTT. Its protein is CASSPSGSPVNQPQHF.

The chain recombines TRBV7-8 with TRBJ1-1; D is possibly TRBD1 (6 bases). The germline V and J ends were trimmed by 3 bases and 1 base, with 9 bases remaining between them. CDR1 and CDR2 from the germline V gene are SGHVS and FQNEAQ. The CDR3 loop spans 14 amino acids. As DNA, the CDR3 is TGTGCCAGCAGCTTGGGACATAGGAACACTGAAGCTTTCTTT. It is translated as CASSLGHRNTEAFF.

The chain couples TRBV5-1 to TRBJ2-3, with D perhaps matching TRBD1 (6 bases). Germline V lookup: CDR1 SGHRS, CDR2 YFSETQ. This CDR3 has 15 amino acids. The V gene lost 1 base and the J gene lost 4 bases, with 13 bases spanning the gap. The DNA for the CDR3 is TGCGCCAGCAGCTTGACAGGGAAAAGGGCAGATACGCAGTATTTT. Its protein is CASSLTGKRADTQYF.

The chain carries TRBV7-2 and TRBJ2-7; 8 bases fit TRBD1. Germline CDR1 SGHTA, CDR2 FQGNSA. CDR3 size: 13 residues. V was clipped by 5 bases and J by 5 bases; unmatched bases: 5. CDR3 protein: CASSDRGGHEQYF. The CDR3 nucleotides read TGTGCCAGCAGCGACAGGGGTGGTCACGAGCAGTACTTC.

V and J are TRBV5-4 and TRBJ2-7; TRBD2 aligns across 13 bases. CDR3 length equals 15 residues. Germline assignment: CDR1 SGHNT and CDR2 YYREEE (reference sequence). Trimming cost V 4 bases and J 2 bases; bases outside gene matches: 3. CDR3 coding DNA: TGTGCCAGCAGCAGGACTAGCGGGGGAACCTACGAGCAGTACTTC. Amino acids: CASSRTSGGTYEQYF.

This chain links TRBV5-6 with TRBJ2-5; tentative D call: TRBD1 (6 bases). CDR1 and CDR2 (germline): SGHDT, YYEEEE. Trimming shortened V by 1 base and J by 4 bases, and 17 bases separated the two germline ends. There are 16 residues in the CDR3. CDR3 loop: CASSLYLTGLGETQYF. The DNA of the CDR3 is TGTGCCAGCAGCTTGTACCTAACAGGGCTAGGAGAGACCCAGTACTTC.

The V gene is TRBV2, the J gene TRBJ2-1; D might be TRBD2 (6 bases). V was shortened by 2 bases and J by 2 bases, with 10 bases between the two germline ends. The CDR3 totals 15 residues. The V gene's germline CDR1 is SNHLY and CDR2 FYNNEI. This CDR3 is CASSEPGLPYNEQFF. The DNA of the CDR3 is TGTGCCAGCAGTGAACCGGGACTGCCCTACAATGAGCAGTTCTTC.

The gene calls are TRBV3-1 (or the pseudogene TRBV3-2) and TRBJ1-3, with D perhaps matching TRBD1 (6 bases). V gave up 1 base and J gave up 1 base, with 11 bases separating them. Germline CDR1 is LGHDT and CDR2 is YNNKEL (reference sequence). This CDR3 has 16 residues. The CDR3: CASSQGGLLSGNTIYF. The CDR3 DNA reads as TGTGCCAGCAGCCAAGGGGGGCTTTTATCTGGAAACACCATATATTTT.

This clone was observed a few times. The chain is built from TRBV6-5 and TRBJ1-1, with 9 bases matching TRBD1. Germline CDR1 and CDR2: MNHEY and SVGAGI. CDR3 length: 13 amino acids. V lost 4 bases and J lost 8; bases outside the gene matches: 5. CDR3 loop: CASSFRQGVEAFF. The CDR3, as DNA: TGTGCCAGCAGTTTCCGACAGGGGGTAGAAGCTTTCTTT.

The chain recombines TRBV6-5 with TRBJ2-1; 8 bases are shared with TRBD1. This CDR3 comprises 14 residues. Germline CDR1 is MNHEY and CDR2 is SVGAGI. Trimming took 2 bases from V and 5 from J; bases not matched to a gene: 2. The CDR3, as DNA: TGTGCCAGCAGTTACCCGGGACAGGACAATGAGCAGTTCTTC. Protein: CASSYPGQDNEQFF.

The genes are TRBV5-1 and TRBJ2-3, with 7 bases identical to TRBD1. V was pared by 4 bases and J by 6 bases, with 8 bases of the junction left unmatched. The CDR3 totals 14 residues. Germline V lookup: CDR1 SGHRS, CDR2 YFSETQ. For the CDR3, the DNA is TGCGCCAGCAGCCTCGACAGGGATGTGGATACGCAGTATTTT. This encodes CASSLDRDVDTQYF.

The genes are TRBV15 and TRBJ1-1; D possibly corresponds to TRBD1 (5 bases). V was cut by 3 bases and J by 0 bases, with 11 bases left in between. The germline gives CDR1 LNHNV, CDR2 YYDKDF (reference sequence). The CDR3 sequence is 15 residues long. CDR3 DNA sequence: TGTGCCACCAGCAGGGCTGGGGCGATGAACACTGAAGCTTTCTTT. Amino acids: CATSRAGAMNTEAFF.

In its sample, this clone was seen once. The V call is TRBV2, the J call TRBJ1-4; 7 bases fit TRBD1. This CDR3 spans 17 amino acids. Trimming at V came to 6 bases and at J to 8 bases, leaving 18 bases not matched to a gene. The germline V gene has CDR1 SNHLY and CDR2 FYNNEI. The CDR3 here is CASSPQGGAVMNEKLFF. The CDR3 nucleotides read TGTGCCAGCAGCCCCCAGGGGGGCGCGGTCATGAACGAAAAACTGTTTTTT. The variable domain in full, with the rest retrieved from reference TRBV2 and TRBJ1-4, is EPEVTQTPSHQVTQMGQEVILRCVPISNHLYFYWYRQILGQKVEFLVSFYNNEISEKSEIFDDQFSVERPDGSNFTLKIRSTKLEDSAMYFCASSPQGGAVMNEKLFFGSGTQLSVL.

The chain carries TRBV7-9 and TRBJ1-2, with D uncertain. The CDR3 loop spans 13 amino acids. Germline loops: CDR1 SEHNR, CDR2 FQNEAQ (reference sequence). The V gene lost 5 bases and the J gene lost 2 bases, with 9 bases spanning the gap. The CDR3 nucleotides are TGTGCCAGCAGCCGCCCGGGAAACTATGGCTACACCTTC. Translating gives CASSRPGNYGYTF.

The rearrangement links TRBV7-9 to TRBJ1-6; 7 nucleotides agree with TRBD1. The CDR3 consists of 16 residues. Germline V gene sequence: CDR1 SEHNR, CDR2 FQNEAQ (reference sequence). V gave up 10 bases and J gave up 10 bases; unmatched junction bases: 19. CDR3 DNA sequence: TGTGCCATCCTCTCCGGGGGGGACAGTTTTAGCTCACCCCTCCACTTT. This gives the protein CAILSGGDSFSSPLHF.

The gene calls are TRBV6-1 and TRBJ1-2; TRBD1 agrees at 7 bases. CDR3 length equals 13 residues. The V and J ends lost 3 bases and 4 bases, in that order; junction bases with no gene match: 2. The germline gives CDR1 MNHNS, CDR2 SASEGT. CDR3 loop: CASSETGLYGYTF. In DNA, the CDR3 is TGTGCCAGCAGTGAGACAGGGCTCTATGGCTACACCTTC.

This chain joins TRBV5-1 and TRBJ1-5; the match to TRBD1 covers 7 bases. The CDR3 is made up of 14 amino acids. In germline, CDR1 is SGHRS, CDR2 YFSETQ. The J segment lost 5 bases and the V segment lost 2 bases, leaving 4 bases of the junction unmatched. This chain's CDR3 is CASSFTGVDQPQHF. CDR3 nucleotides: TGCGCCAGCAGCTTTACAGGGGTTGATCAGCCCCAGCATTTT.

The chain employs TRBV24-1 and TRBJ2-3; D is possibly TRBD1 (6 bases). With 9 bases removed from V and 5 bases from J, the gap between germline ends came to 17 bases. CDR1 is KGHDR and CDR2 is SFDVKD in the germline V gene. CDR3 length equals 14 residues. The CDR3 bases are TGTGCCACCGAATCAACAGGGTTGGAAGATACGCAGTATTTT. Amino acids: CATESTGLEDTQYF.

The chain carries TRBV3-1 (or the pseudogene TRBV3-2) and TRBJ1-1; TRBD1 agrees at 12 bases. CDR3 length equals 13 residues. The germline V gene has CDR1 LGHDT and CDR2 YNNKEL (reference sequence). Trimming took 4 bases from V and 10 from J; bases not matched to a gene: 4. In nucleotides, the CDR3 is TGTGCCAGCAGCCCCGGGACAGGGGGCCCAGCTTTCTTT. The encoded protein is CASSPGTGGPAFF.

This clone was detected once. The chain carries TRBV7-9 and TRBJ2-1; tentative D call: TRBD2 (6 bases). The CDR3 consists of 17 residues. CDR1 is SEHNR, CDR2 FQNEAQ, per germline (reference sequence). Deletions cut 0 bases from V and 5 bases from J, with 17 bases between. The CDR3 spells CASSLAFFPSVDNEQFF. The CDR3 DNA sequence: TGTGCCAGCAGCTTAGCGTTCTTTCCTAGCGTAGACAATGAGCAGTTCTTC.

This clone was counted once. This chain uses TRBV27 with TRBJ2-4; perhaps TRBD2 as D (5 bases). Trimming left V 7 bases short and J 4 bases short, with 20 bases between. This CDR3 contains 16 residues. The germline CDR1 and CDR2 sequences are MNHEY and SMNVEV (reference sequence). CDR3 nucleotide sequence: TGTGCCAGCACTTCCCCCCCGGAGGACGGTAAAAACATTCAGTACTTC. Translating gives CASTSPPEDGKNIQYF.

This clone was seen a single time. The rearrangement joins TRBV5-1 to TRBJ2-7, with TRBD1 matching 10 bases. Per the germline V gene, CDR1 is SGHRS and CDR2 is YFSETQ. The CDR3 spans 14 residues. V trimming: 4 bases; J trimming: 3 bases; junction bases outside the gene matches: 4. The CDR3 loop reads CASSPWTGGYEQYF. The CDR3 DNA follows: TGCGCCAGCAGCCCTTGGACAGGGGGCTACGAGCAGTACTTC.

The V and J genes are TRBV28 and TRBJ2-7; 9 bases are shared with TRBD1. CDR3 length: 13 residues. J was trimmed by 7 bases and V by 6 bases; bases with no gene match: 7. Germline V lookup: CDR1 MDHEN, CDR2 SYDVKM. CDR3: CASRAGTGREQYF. CDR3 coding DNA: TGTGCCAGCAGGGCCGGGACAGGGCGAGAGCAGTACTTC.

This chain connects TRBV6-6 to TRBJ1-2, with 8 bases that match TRBD1. The V segment lost 6 bases and the J segment 7 bases; nucleotides outside the gene matches: 4. The length of the CDR3 is 12 residues. From germline, CDR1 is MNHNY and CDR2 SVGAGI (reference sequence). Here the CDR3 reads CASRQGEGGYTF. CDR3 DNA sequence: TGTGCCAGCAGACAGGGGGAAGGTGGCTACACCTTC.